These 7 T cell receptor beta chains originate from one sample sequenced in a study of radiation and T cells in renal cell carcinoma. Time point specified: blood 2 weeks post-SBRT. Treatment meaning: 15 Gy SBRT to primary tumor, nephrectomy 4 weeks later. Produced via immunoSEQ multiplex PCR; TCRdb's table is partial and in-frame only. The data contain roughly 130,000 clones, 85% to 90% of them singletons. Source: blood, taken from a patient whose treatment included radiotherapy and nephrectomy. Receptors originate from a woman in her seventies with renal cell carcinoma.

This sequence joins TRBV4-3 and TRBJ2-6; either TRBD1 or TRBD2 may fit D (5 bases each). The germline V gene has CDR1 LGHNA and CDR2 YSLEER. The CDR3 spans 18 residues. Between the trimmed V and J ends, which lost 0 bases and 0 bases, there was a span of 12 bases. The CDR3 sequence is CASSQDPGTYSGANVLTF. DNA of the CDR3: TGCGCCAGCAGCCAAGATCCAGGGACCTACTCTGGGGCCAACGTCCTGACTTTC.

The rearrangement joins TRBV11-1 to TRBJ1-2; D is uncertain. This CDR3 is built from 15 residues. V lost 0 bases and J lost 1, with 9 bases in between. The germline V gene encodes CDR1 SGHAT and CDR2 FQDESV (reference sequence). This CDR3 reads CASSLALNSNYGYTF. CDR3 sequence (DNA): TGTGCCAGCAGCTTAGCGCTAAACAGTAACTATGGCTACACCTTC. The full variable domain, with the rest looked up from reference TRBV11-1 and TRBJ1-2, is EAEVAQSPRYKITEKSQAVAFWCDPISGHATLYWYRQILGQGPELLVQFQDESVVDDSQLPKDRFSAERLKGVDSTLKIQPAELGDSAMYLCASSLALNSNYGYTFGSGTRLTVV.

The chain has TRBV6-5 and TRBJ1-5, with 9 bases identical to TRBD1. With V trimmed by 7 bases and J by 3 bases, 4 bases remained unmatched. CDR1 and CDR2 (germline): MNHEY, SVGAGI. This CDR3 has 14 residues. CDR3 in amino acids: CASKRTGANQPQHF. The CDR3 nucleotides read TGTGCCAGCAAGAGGACAGGGGCCAATCAGCCCCAGCATTTT.

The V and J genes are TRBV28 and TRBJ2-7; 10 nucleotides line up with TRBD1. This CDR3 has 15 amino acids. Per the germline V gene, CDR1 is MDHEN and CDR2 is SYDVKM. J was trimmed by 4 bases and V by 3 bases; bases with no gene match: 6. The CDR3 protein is CASSFSGQGLYEQYF. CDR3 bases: TGTGCCAGCAGTTTTTCGGGACAGGGGCTATACGAGCAGTACTTC.

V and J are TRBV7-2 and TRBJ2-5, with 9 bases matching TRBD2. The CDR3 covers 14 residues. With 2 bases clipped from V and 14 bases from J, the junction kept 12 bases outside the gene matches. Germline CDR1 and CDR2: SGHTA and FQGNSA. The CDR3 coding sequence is TGTGCCAGCAGCTTAAGTAGCGGGGGCCTCCCGACCTACTTC. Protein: CASSLSSGGLPTYF. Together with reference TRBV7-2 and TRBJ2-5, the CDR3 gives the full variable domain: GAGVSQSPSNKVTEKGKDVELRCDPISGHTALYWYRQSLGQGLEFLIYFQGNSAPDKSGLPSDRFSAERTGGSVSTLTIQRTQQEDSAVYLCASSLSSGGLPTYFGPGTRLLVL.

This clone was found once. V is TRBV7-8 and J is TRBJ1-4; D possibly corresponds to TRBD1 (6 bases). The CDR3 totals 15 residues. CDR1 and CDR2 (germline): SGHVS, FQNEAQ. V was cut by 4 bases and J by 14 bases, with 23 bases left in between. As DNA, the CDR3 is TGTGCCAGCAGCTACCGGGACAAGGGAGCGGAAAGCCTGTTTTTT. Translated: CASSYRDKGAESLFF.

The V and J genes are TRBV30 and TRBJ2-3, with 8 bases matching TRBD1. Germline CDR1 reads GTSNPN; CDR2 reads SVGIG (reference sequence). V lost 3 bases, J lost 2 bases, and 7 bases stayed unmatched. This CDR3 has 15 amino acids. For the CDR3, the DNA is TGTGCCTGGAGAGCAGGGGGCAGGGTCACAGATACGCAGTATTTT. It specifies CAWRAGGRVTDTQYF.